These T cell receptor beta chains were read from a single sample in a study of beta chain features in type 1 diabetes. Assay: immunoSEQ multiplex PCR; the TCRdb copy retains only in-frame clones and omits some. There are around 340,000 clones in the sample; 20% occur only once, and around 0.044% lies in the top ten. Sequenced sample: naive CD4+ T cells from blood. These receptors were taken from a woman aged 18-35 years in good health. Each CDR3 is given with its conserved first and last residue. The order of the fields is clone size, D gene, V gene, J gene, CDR3 DNA, CDR3 protein. The D gene is left open where the match is weak. A clone size is listed for some rows: how often the clone was seen (once, few, many), or a class if it is expanded.

.	.	TRBV2	TRBJ2-1	TGTGCCAGCAGTAAAAGCGGGAATGAGCAGTTCTTC	CASSKSGNEQFF
few	.	TRBV2	TRBJ2-7	TGTGCCAGCAGTGAGGTAGCGGAAGGGGTCTACGAGCAGTACTTC	CASSEVAEGVYEQYF
.	TRBD1	TRBV30	TRBJ2-7	TGTGCCTGGACAGGGGGCGTTTCGTCCCACGAGCAGTACTTC	CAWTGGVSSHEQYF
few	.	TRBV30	TRBJ2-5	TGTGCCTGGAGTGTTTCACGGGAGACCCAGTACTTC	CAWSVSRETQYF
few	.	TRBV9	TRBJ2-3	TGTGCCAGCAGCGTAGCGGCAGGTTCAGATACGCAGTATTTT	CASSVAAGSDTQYF
.	.	TRBV9	TRBJ1-1	TGTGCCAGCAGCGCCGGGGGAGCAGTCGTTATGAACACTGAAGCTTTCTTT	CASSAGGAVVMNTEAFF
.	TRBD2	TRBV9	TRBJ2-1	TGTGCCAGCAGCGTAGGGGCTAGCGGGTACAATGAGCAGTTCTTC	CASSVGASGYNEQFF
.	.	TRBV29-1	TRBJ1-1	TGCAGCGTTGCTCCTTCTGGCCGGAACACTGAAGCTTTCTTT	CSVAPSGRNTEAFF
.	TRBD1	TRBV27	TRBJ1-2	TGTGCCAGCAGCCTCAGACAGGGGAGAGATGGCTACACCTTC	CASSLRQGRDGYTF
few	.	TRBV29-1	TRBJ2-3	TGCAGCGTTGAGGGCTCGGATACGCAGTATTTT	CSVEGSDTQYF
few	.	TRBV7-3	TRBJ2-3	TGTGCCAGCAGCCTAGGCGGGACTCACACAGATACGCAGTATTTT	CASSLGGTHTDTQYF